The entry that follows covers one T cell receptor (beta chain) sequence. What this receptor recognizes is not known. No much larger clonotype is one base removed from it; base qualities were not supplied. Compared with germline, V lacks 4 bases and J lacks 2 bases; bases without a gene match: 10. The CDR3 covers 18 residues, taking in both the cysteine and the phenylalanine. The sequence is cut down to CDR3 DNA, 54 bases in frame from base 1. CDR1 and CDR2 (LGHNA, YNFKEQ) derive from the germline V gene. Sorted unstimulated T cells and proliferating T cells recovered from mixed lymphocyte reactions underwent TCRbeta CDR3 sequencing. Fresh whole blood from roughly ten HLA-typed healthy donors served as the source for isolating PBMCs. To map where alloreactive clones came from, unstimulated CD4+ regulatory T cells were FACS-sorted. The method behind the library was the immunoSEQ multiplex PCR assay. Roughly 10^5 TCR templates per sample were assayed on the deep sequencing platform. Genomic DNA extracted from sorted T cells was the material used for TCRbeta CDR3 sequencing. The published analysis was carried out like this. Clonal analysis of TCRbeta CDR3 data was done in the R programming language. Comparing unstimulated samples against CFSE-low samples taken after the reaction was how alloreactive CD4+ and CD8+ clones were defined. By matching sequences to the repertoires of sorted unstimulated Treg and non-Treg cells, each alloreactive CD4+ clone was assigned a regulatory or non-regulatory origin. TCRdb provides this immuneACCESS table in a form limited to in-frame rearrangements. Some clones are lacking; in checked studies, under half of them reflect an unresolved V gene, and why the rest are absent is not known. The D gene and trimming were derived from the DNA, and the V and J assignments and clone size from that table. The sample profile shows about 100,000 clones; about 90% of them were found once. The ten top clones hold 0.73% of the sample.

The data originate from a study of siplizumab effects on memory and regulatory T cells (dated by TCRdb to between 2018 and 2021). About the study as a whole: The study examined how the anti-CD2 antibody siplizumab affects alloreactive T-cell subsets in allogeneic mixed lymphocyte reactions built from human PBMCs.

What the research found in general, with its limitations: Because sequences at frequencies below about 10^-5 were poorly captured, only a minor fraction of alloreactive clones could be mapped back to unstimulated subsets. Compared with memory T cells, unstimulated naive T cells appeared more diverse, and naive cells seemed to make a substantial contribution to the alloresponse. In reactions with siplizumab, an average of 68.8% of mappable alloreactive CD4+ clones were Treg-derived, compared with about 27% in control reactions. The cumulative frequency of alloreactive sequences traceable to unstimulated CD4+ memory T cells was significantly reduced by siplizumab. No functional confirmation was obtained for the suppressive function of proliferating Tregs from siplizumab cultures. About 80-96% of proliferating CD4+ or CD8+ clones could not be given a naive or memory phenotype.

The receptor's source is a human donor in good health. Sequenced material: Tregs sorted from blood. The rearranged segments are TRBV4-2 and TRBJ2-5; the junction holds 13 bases that match TRBD2. The nucleotide sequence is TGTGCCAGCAGCCGCGGGACTAGCGGGGCTATAGAACAAGAGACCCAGTACTTC. Protein translation: CASSRGTSGAIEQETQYF.